A selection of T cell receptor beta chains follows, all from one sample in a study of CD8 T cells in ankylosing spondylitis. MiXCR, applied by TCRdb to the 5' RACE reads, yields one record per CDR3 protein. The sample records roughly 670,000 distinct CDR3 sequences, roughly 19% being singletons. The sample consisted of blood, either unsorted or a sorted T cell fraction (not recorded which). These receptors came from a male donor with ankylosing spondylitis. Each CDR3 is given with its conserved first and last residue. The D gene is left open where the match is weak. The size of a clone is reported for some rows only, either as once, few or many, or as a class for expanded clones.

NA TRBJ2-7 few TRBV30 TGTGCCTGGAGTGGTGGGGCGCCGGGATACGAGCAGTACTTC CAWSGGAPGYEQYF
NA TRBJ1-6 few TRBV6-5 TGTGCCAGCAGTTTTTCTTTGACAGGAACTTTTAATTCACCCCTCCACTTT CASSFSLTGTFNSPLHF
NA TRBJ2-1 NA TRBV7-9 TGTGCCAGCACGTGGGGGGACGGGCATGAGCAGTTCTTC CASTWGDGHEQFF
NA TRBJ1-1 NA TRBV20-1 TGCAGTGGGAGGGGGGGGCTTGAAGCTTTCTTT CSGRGGLEAFF
TRBD1 TRBJ1-1 NA TRBV4-1 TGCGCCAGCAGCCAAGTACAGGGGGCTGGCACTGAAGCTTTCTTT CASSQVQGAGTEAFF
NA TRBJ2-1 NA TRBV5-1 TGCGCCAGCCGTTTAGTACGGGGGGCCCTGTACAATGAGCAGTTCTTC CASRLVRGALYNEQFF
TRBD1 TRBJ1-5 NA TRBV4-1 TGCGCCAGCAGCCATCAGGGGGTAGGCAATCAGCCCCAGCATTTT CASSHQGVGNQPQHF
TRBD2 TRBJ2-2 many TRBV27 TGTGCCAGCAGTTTGAGCGGGAGTACCGGGGAGCTGTTTTTT CASSLSGSTGELFF
NA TRBJ1-1 many TRBV19 TGTGCCAGTAGGCCGACGGCGCCTAACACTGAAGCTTTCTTT CASRPTAPNTEAFF
NA TRBJ2-1 NA TRBV5-1 TGCGCCAGCAGCTTGGGTCCACCCAATGAGCAGTTCTTC CASSLGPPNEQFF
TRBD1 TRBJ2-3 NA TRBV7-9 TGTGCCAGCAGCCCCCGGACAGGGCGTGGAGTGGATACGCAGTATTTT CASSPRTGRGVDTQYF
NA TRBJ2-4 many TRBV28 TGTGCCAGCAGCGAAGATGAAAACATTCAGTACTTC CASSEDENIQYF
TRBD2 TRBJ2-5 few TRBV2 TGTGCCAGCGGACGGACTAGCGGACACCAAGAGACCCAGTACTTC CASGRTSGHQETQYF
NA TRBJ1-2 few TRBV5-1 TGCGCCAGCAGCAGTTGGGAAGGACAGCCCTATGGCTACACCTTC CASSSWEGQPYGYTF
NA TRBJ2-3 few TRBV12-3/TRBV12-4 TGTGCCAGCAGTTTTAGGGACGGCCACACAGATACGCAGTATTTT CASSFRDGHTDTQYF
NA TRBJ1-3 few TRBV2 TGTGCCAGCAGTGTAAGGGAAAACACCATATATTTT CASSVRENTIYF
NA TRBJ1-6 NA TRBV28 TGTGCCAGCAGTAGCGGGGCTGGATCACCCCTCCACTTT CASSSGAGSPLHF
NA TRBJ2-5 NA TRBV28 TGTGCCAGCAGGGGCCAATCGGAGACCCAGTACTTC CASRGQSETQYF
TRBD2 TRBJ2-3 few TRBV6-1 TGTGCCAGCAGTGGGAGGACTAGCGGTAGCACAGATACGCAGTATTTT CASSGRTSGSTDTQYF
TRBD1 TRBJ1-5 few TRBV6-2/TRBV6-3 TGTGCCAGCAGTTACTCGTTGCGGGACAGCAGGTTGAATCAGCCCCAGCATTTT CASSYSLRDSRLNQPQHF
TRBD1 TRBJ2-6 few TRBV9 TGTGCCAGCAGCGTAGGGGGACAGGGGACGTCTGGGGCCAACGTCCTGACTTTC CASSVGGQGTSGANVLTF
NA TRBJ2-1 few TRBV5-1 TGCGCCAGCAGCTTGGCCCCGACCAGCCCCTACAATGAGCAGTTCTTC CASSLAPTSPYNEQFF
NA TRBJ2-1 few TRBV15 TGTGCCACCAGCATCCGCGCTGTCTACAATGAGCAGTTCTTC CATSIRAVYNEQFF
NA TRBJ2-2 NA TRBV6-4 TGTGCCAGCAGTGACCCTACTAGTACCGGGGAGCTGTTTTTT CASSDPTSTGELFF
TRBD1 TRBJ1-4 few TRBV4-3 TGCGCCAGCAGCCAAGATGTAGGGGGCTGGGCTAATGAAAAACTGTTTTTT CASSQDVGGWANEKLFF
TRBD1 TRBJ1-6 few TRBV3-1 TGTGCCAGCAGCCGAAAAGCTCCGGGACAGGGGGCAAGGGGTATTGGATCACCCCTCCACTTT CASSRKAPGQGARGIGSPLHF
NA TRBJ2-5 many TRBV5-5 TGTGCCAGCAGCTTTTTAACAAACCAAGAGACCCAGTACTTC CASSFLTNQETQYF
TRBD1 TRBJ1-1 NA TRBV5-1 TGCGCCAGCAGCTTGGCTGTCAGACAGGGGTCTGAAGCTTTCTTT CASSLAVRQGSEAFF
NA TRBJ1-1 NA TRBV14 TGTGCCAGCAGCCAAATTTGGGGGGGGCAAGCTTTCTTT CASSQIWGGQAFF
NA TRBJ1-1 NA TRBV20-1 TGCAGTGCTAGAGATGTCCGCGGAAACACTGAAGCTTTCTTT CSARDVRGNTEAFF
TRBD2 TRBJ2-1 few TRBV7-2 TGTGCCAGCAGCAAACAGAGCGGGGGGCACTACAATGAGCAGTTCTTC CASSKQSGGHYNEQFF
NA TRBJ2-6 many TRBV7-8 TGTGCCAGCAGCTTAGTACGAACAGTGACTGGGGCCAACGTCCTGACTTTC CASSLVRTVTGANVLTF
TRBD1 TRBJ2-2 NA TRBV5-1 TGCGCCAGCAGCTTGGCTGGGACAGGGAGGGCCGGGGAGCTGTTTTTT CASSLAGTGRAGELFF
NA TRBJ2-2 few TRBV9 TGTGCCAGCAGCGGGAGGTCGCACGGGGAGCTGTTTTTT CASSGRSHGELFF
NA TRBJ2-1 few TRBV15 TGTGCCACCAGCAGAGGCCCAGCGGGCTCCTACAATGAGCAGTTCTTC CATSRGPAGSYNEQFF
TRBD2 TRBJ2-3 few TRBV4-1 TGCGCCAGCAGCCAAGAACCGGGACTAGCCCTAACGTTAGGTGAAGATACGCAGTATTTT CASSQEPGLALTLGEDTQYF
TRBD1 TRBJ1-3 NA TRBV7-9 TGTGCCAGCAGCCCCCCACAGGGGCACTCTGGAAACACCATATATTTT CASSPPQGHSGNTIYF
NA TRBJ2-3 NA TRBV7-3 TGTGCCAGCAGCTTTGGCGGACAGAAGACAGATACGCAGTATTTT CASSFGGQKTDTQYF
NA TRBJ2-2 few TRBV10-3 TGTGCCATCAGTGATCCCGACCAGAAGTACACCGGGGAGCTGTTTTTT CAISDPDQKYTGELFF
NA TRBJ2-7 NA TRBV12-3/TRBV12-4 TGTGCCAGCAGTTTAATGCTGGGGTCGTGGGAGCAGTACTTC CASSLMLGSWEQYF
NA TRBJ2-3 NA TRBV19 TGTGCCAGTAGTGACGGACAGGGAGGGAGCACAGATACGCAGTATTTT CASSDGQGGSTDTQYF
NA TRBJ2-2 few TRBV12-3/TRBV12-4 TGTGCCAGCAGACGACAGTCCCTGTCGACCGGGGAGCTGTTTTTT CASRRQSLSTGELFF
TRBD1 TRBJ1-1 NA TRBV2 TGTGCCAGCAGAATCTTTACAGGGGGGAACACTGAAGCTTTCTTT CASRIFTGGNTEAFF
NA TRBJ2-7 NA TRBV6-1 TGTGCCAGCAGCCGCAAGTCAAATTCACTTACCGAGCAGTACTTC CASSRKSNSLTEQYF
NA TRBJ2-3 few TRBV29-1 TGCAGCGCGGACCTTACTAGGGCCACAGATACGCAGTATTTT CSADLTRATDTQYF
NA TRBJ2-2 few TRBV10-3 TGTGCCATCAAACCGGGCAACACCGGGGAGCTGTTTTTT CAIKPGNTGELFF
TRBD1 TRBJ1-6 few TRBV20-1 TGCAGTGCTGGAGCCGGGACAGGGGGTAATTCACCCCTCCACTTT CSAGAGTGGNSPLHF
NA TRBJ2-5 NA TRBV28 TGTGCCAGCATCCAGGGAGGAGAGGAGACCCAGTACTTC CASIQGGEETQYF